This TCR beta chain stems from a study of T cells after yellow fever vaccination. Overall study: The SMART-Seq v4 Ultra Low Input method served to prepare the low-cell-number fractions.

Study-level points and caveats: Any FACS-sorted repertoire could hold abundant clonotypes that contaminate it from the bulk population. A large majority of primary-vaccination clones showed up again after the booster (around 95% CD4, around 88% CD8).

To note about this clonotype: Its antigen is still unknown.

V was shortened by 6 bases and J by 6 bases, with 14 bases between the two germline ends. Germline V CDR1 and CDR2: DFQATT, SNEGSKA (reference sequence). The CDR3 spans 12 residues. UMIs were added to TCR cDNA along with a universal primer site when it was made by 5'RACE template switching. TCRdb ran MiXCR on the 5' RACE reads and lists one entry per CDR3 protein. This table holds about 580,000 distinct CDR3 sequences, roughly a sixth found once. The clonotype was recovered from a man aged 18 to 30 who received the YFV17D yellow fever vaccine. This chain links TRBV20-1 with TRBJ1-1, with D perhaps TRBD1 (6 bases). The sample here was PBMCs, taken around 5 days after the first yellow fever vaccination. CDR3 sequence reads: CSASGDYSEAFF. In DNA, the CDR3 is TGCAGTGCCTCAGGGGATTACTCTGAAGCTTTCTTT.